This T cell receptor beta chain emerged from a study of CD4 and CD8 cells across lung adenocarcinoma regions. The V gene's germline CDR1 is MRHNA and CDR2 SNTAGT. This CDR3 has 15 amino acids. One entry per CDR3 protein results from TCRdb running MiXCR on the PCR reads. The repertoire holds roughly 6,500 distinct CDR3 sequences, 40% to 60% seen once, with 25% to 35% in the top ten. The origin of this receptor is a female donor with lung adenocarcinoma. The CD4 and CD8 labels of this study may be unreliable. The V and J genes are TRBV6-4 and TRBJ2-3; D ambiguous. The J call may be incorrect, as the DNA end agrees better with TRBJ2-1. The specimen was CD4+ T cells from the center of a lung tumor. For the CDR3, the DNA is TGTGCCAGCAGTGAGCAGGCGGTAAGCACAGATACGCAGTTCTTC. It is translated as CASSEQAVSTDTQFF.